These 8 T cell receptor beta chains were all obtained from the same sample, sequenced in a study of blood T cell repertoires in COVID-19. Data came from immunoSEQ multiplex PCR; TCRdb stores just in-frame clones and leaves some out. Altogether over 60,000 clones are present, 75% to 90% being singletons, with the ten largest covering about a third. Source material: peripheral blood. The receptor source for this set is a woman older than 75 with active or convalescent COVID-19.

This clone turned up a few times. The gene calls are TRBV5-1 and TRBJ2-1, with 9 bases identical to TRBD1. Germline CDR1 and CDR2: SGHRS and YFSETQ. V was pared by 4 bases and J by 6 bases, with 8 bases of the junction left unmatched. The CDR3 contains 15 residues. CDR3 sequence (DNA): TGCGCCAGCAGCCCTCCGGGACAGGGTCTCAATGAGCAGTTCTTC. This encodes CASSPPGQGLNEQFF.

To note about this clone: The junction differs from germline at one of its ends, possibly a read error. This chain links TRBV7-7 with TRBJ2-1; 9 bases agree with TRBD2. This CDR3 has 15 residues. CDR1 and CDR2 (germline): SSHAT, FNYEAQ (reference sequence). This CDR3 is CASSFRIAGVNEQFF. The CDR3 region has the DNA TGTGCTAGCAGCTTCCGTATAGCGGGGGTCAACGAGCAGTTCTTC.

The chain joins TRBV6-6 to TRBJ2-5, with D possibly being TRBD1 (6 bases). Germline V gene sequence: CDR1 MNHNY, CDR2 SVGAGI (reference sequence). The V gene lost 7 bases and the J gene lost 4 bases, with 19 bases spanning the gap. This CDR3 comprises 15 residues. CDR3 region: CASTEQGAGRETQYF. Here the CDR3 DNA reads TGTGCCAGCACCGAACAGGGAGCTGGCCGAGAGACCCAGTACTTC.

The CDR3 sequence: CASSARLGTGGETQYF. CDR3 nucleotides: TGTGCCAGCAGCGCCCGCCTGGGTACGGGAGGAGAGACCCAGTACTTC. This sequence joins TRBV7-6 and TRBJ2-5; 7 nucleotides line up with TRBD2. Germline loops: CDR1 SGHVS, CDR2 FNYEAQ. After removal of 5 bases from V and 4 bases from J, the junction contained 13 bases not matched to a gene. This CDR3 region has 16 residues.

This chain uses TRBV28 with TRBJ2-7, with 9 bases fitting TRBD1. Germline V CDR1 and CDR2: MDHEN, SYDVKM. This CDR3 comprises 14 residues. V shed 10 bases and J 3 bases; nucleotides not matched to a gene: 10. For the CDR3, the DNA is TGTGCCACCTCTGGGGGGACAGGGATCTACGAGCAGTACTTC. Amino acids: CATSGGTGIYEQYF.

The V and J genes are TRBV30 and TRBJ1-2, with 9 bases identical to TRBD1. The junction had 5 bases not matched to a gene; V was cut back by 0 bases and J by 0 bases. The CDR3 totals 16 residues. CDR1 and CDR2 from the germline V gene are GTSNPN and SVGIG (reference sequence). CDR3 region: CAWSVKWDRANYGYTF. The CDR3 DNA reads as TGTGCCTGGAGTGTAAAGTGGGACAGGGCTAACTATGGCTACACCTTC.

The chain links TRBV18 to TRBJ2-5; 9 bases align to TRBD1. J lost 5 bases, V lost 3 bases, and 10 bases had no gene match. Germline values: CDR1 KGHSH, CDR2 LQKENI. The CDR3 spans 16 residues. The CDR3 spells CASSPPGQGEGETQYF. CDR3 DNA: TGTGCCAGCTCACCTCCGGGACAGGGAGAGGGCGAGACCCAGTACTTC.

This clone has just one count. V and J are TRBV7-8 and TRBJ2-7; 7 nucleotides align to TRBD1. The trim removed 4 bases at V and 5 bases at J, leaving 5 bases unmatched. There are 13 residues in the CDR3. Germline V CDR1 and CDR2: SGHVS, FQNEAQ. CDR3 amino acids: CASSSQGVHEQYF. The DNA of the CDR3 is TGTGCCAGCAGCTCCCAGGGGGTCCACGAGCAGTACTTC.